One and the same sample provided the 30 T cell receptor beta chains below, sequenced in a study of low-dose radiotherapy and immunotherapy resistance in tumors (dated by TCRdb to the early 2020s). In light of the paper, this sample's time point label describes: before trial treatment. Data came from an Illumina MiniSeq. First-strand cDNA was synthesized using Superscript III and a set of TRAV- and TRBV-specific primers, so that both TCRalpha and TCRbeta chains were covered. TCRs were amplified with Phusion for around 18 PCR cycles using a constant-region primer together with the adapter attached to the V primers. TCRdb handled the public reads itself, with Q25 trimming in fastp and clone calling in MiXCR, and kept productive beta chains. Rows merge per CDR3 protein into single entries with the most common DNA and genes. The sample table records 80,000 to 95,000 distinct CDR3 sequences; more than 8% of these occur just once. Approximately 0.98% of the sample is held by the ten biggest clonotypes.

The sample here was PBMCs, taken before treatment. These receptor sequences come from a male donor with prostate cancer.

This clonotype was counted at least ten times. The V and J genes are TRBV5-4 and TRBJ2-5, with a possible D match to TRBD2 (5 bases). Trimming left V 4 bases short and J 1 base short, with 14 bases between. The CDR3 extends over 15 amino acids. Germline-derived CDR1 and CDR2 are SGHNT and YYREEE (reference sequence). The CDR3 DNA reads TGTGCCAGCAGCCGGCGGGCTGGGAGCCAAGAGACCCAGTACTTC. Translating it yields CASSRRAGSQETQYF. Using reference TRBV5-4 and TRBJ2-5 for the parts outside the CDR3, the full variable domain is ETGVTQSPTHLIKTRGQQVTLRCSSQSGHNTVSWYQQALGQGPQFIFQYYREEENGRGNFPPRFSGLQFPNYSSELNVNALELDDSALYLCASSRRAGSQETQYFGPGTRLLVL.

This clonotype has ten or more counts. V usage is TRBV28 and J usage is TRBJ2-1, with D perhaps matching TRBD2 (7 bases). Trimming pared 5 bases from V and 8 bases from J, leaving 16 bases between. Looked up from germline, CDR1 is MDHEN and CDR2 is SYDVKM. The CDR3 runs 14 residues. The CDR3: CASSAPGAGDEQFF. CDR3 sequence (DNA): TGTGCCAGCAGTGCCCCGGGGGCGGGGGATGAGCAGTTCTTC.

This clonotype was observed many times. The chain couples TRBV12-3 or TRBV12-4 to TRBJ2-7; the match to TRBD2 covers 7 bases. V shed 5 bases and J 5 bases; nucleotides not matched to a gene: 9. CDR3 size: 14 residues. As DNA, the CDR3 is TGTGCCAGCAGTAATGGGAGGGCCATTGACGAGCAGTACTTC. It encodes CASSNGRAIDEQYF.

This clonotype has a count of ten or more. V is TRBV5-6 and J is TRBJ2-2; 13 nucleotides line up with TRBD2. V trimming: 4 bases; J trimming: 9 bases; junction bases outside the gene matches: 15. The germline CDR1 and CDR2 sequences are SGHDT and YYEEEE. This CDR3 spans 18 amino acids. The CDR3 DNA follows: TGTGCCAGCAGCGACAATTCCGGGACTAGCGGGATATCGCGGGAGCTGTTTTTT. Translation gives CASSDNSGTSGISRELFF.

Ten or more counts support this clonotype. The rearrangement joins TRBV10-3 to TRBJ2-7; TRBD1 might be the D (7 bases). V was clipped by 10 bases and J by 3 bases, with 13 bases between them. Germline CDR1 is ENHRY and CDR2 is SYGVKD. This CDR3 spans 12 amino acids. This chain's CDR3 is CATTGRHYEQYF. Here the CDR3 DNA reads TGTGCCACGACAGGGAGGCACTACGAGCAGTACTTC.

This clonotype was picked up many times. The chain combines TRBV10-3 with TRBJ2-1, with D perhaps matching TRBD1 (5 bases). CDR3 length: 11 residues. CDR1 is ENHRY, CDR2 SYGVKD, per germline. V was clipped by 3 bases and J by 10 bases, with 7 bases between them. DNA of the CDR3: TGTGCCATCAGTGACGGACACGAGCAGTTCTTC. Protein product: CAISDGHEQFF.

This clonotype was found a few times. The chain links TRBV20-1 to TRBJ2-5; D not resolved. CDR3 length: 14 residues. V lost 1 base, J lost 2 bases, and 11 bases lay in between. Germline V gene data show CDR1 as DFQATT and CDR2 as SNEGSKA (reference sequence). In DNA form, the CDR3 reads TGCAGTGCTAGAGGAAGAGTCCTTCAAGAGACCCAGTACTTC. Protein: CSARGRVLQETQYF.

The chain uses TRBV2 and TRBJ2-5, with 9 bases aligning to TRBD1. There are 15 residues in the CDR3. Germline V CDR1 and CDR2: SNHLY, FYNNEI. Trimming cost V 6 bases and J 5 bases; bases outside gene matches: 10. The CDR3 sequence: CASRGTGTGIETQYF. The CDR3 coding sequence is TGTGCCAGCAGGGGAACCGGGACAGGGATCGAGACCCAGTACTTC.

V is TRBV28 and J is TRBJ2-1; 7 bases agree with TRBD2. Looked up from germline, CDR1 is MDHEN and CDR2 is SYDVKM. With V trimmed by 1 base and J by 9 bases, 12 bases remained unmatched. This CDR3 region has 16 residues. CDR3 coding DNA: TGTGCCAGCAGTTTATTGATGGCTAGCGGTGGTCGTGAGCAGTTCTTC. This encodes CASSLLMASGGREQFF.

There are many counts of this clonotype. This chain links TRBV28 with TRBJ1-5; no firm D call. There are 14 residues in the CDR3. Trimming removed 2 bases from V and 7 bases from J, with 12 bases in between. In germline, CDR1 is MDHEN, CDR2 SYDVKM. This CDR3 is CASSLSFSGQPQHF. CDR3 nucleotides: TGTGCCAGCAGTTTAAGCTTTTCGGGACAGCCCCAGCATTTT.

The table lists this clonotype with many counts. The chain combines TRBV19 with TRBJ2-1, with 7 bases aligning to TRBD2. The CDR3 has 15 residues. J was trimmed by 3 bases and V by 4 bases; bases with no gene match: 6. CDR1 and CDR2 from the germline V gene are LNHDA and SQIVND (reference sequence). The CDR3 sequence is CASSTAGILYNEQFF. In DNA, the CDR3 is TGTGCCAGTAGTACAGCGGGAATCCTCTACAATGAGCAGTTCTTC.

There are many counts of this clonotype. The chain joins TRBV5-1 to TRBJ2-3; no definite D call. V lost 5 bases, J lost 2 bases, and 9 bases lay in between. This CDR3 region has 13 residues. In germline, CDR1 is SGHRS, CDR2 YFSETQ. The CDR3 region has the DNA TGCGCCAGCAGTGCGGCCACCACAGATACGCAGTATTTT. It encodes CASSAATTDTQYF. The full variable domain, completed using reference TRBV5-1 and TRBJ2-3, is KAGVTQTPRYLIKTRGQQVTLSCSPISGHRSVSWYQQTPGQGLQFLFEYFSETQRNKGNFPGRFSGRQFSNSRSEMNVSTLELGDSALYLCASSAATTDTQYFGPGTRLTVL.

As to this clonotype: This probably arose from a read error, given a far larger clone one base away. CDR3 residues: CASSSPGSPENIQYF. CDR3 DNA sequence: TGTGCCAGCAGTTCTCCCGGGAGCCCAGAAAACATTCAGTACTTC. The chain joins TRBV6-1 to TRBJ2-4; D is possibly TRBD2 (6 bases). The CDR3 covers 15 residues. The germline CDR1 and CDR2 sequences are MNHNS and SASEGT. With 5 bases removed from V and 5 bases from J, the gap between germline ends came to 16 bases.

This clonotype has at least ten counts. V is TRBV4-3 and J is TRBJ2-1, with a possible D match to TRBD2 (6 bases). V shed 3 bases and J shed 9 bases, with 18 bases lying between them. CDR3 length equals 15 residues. Germline V CDR1 and CDR2: LGHNA, YSLEER. This CDR3 reads CASSQTRLVRGEQFF. The CDR3 DNA sequence: TGCGCCAGCAGCCAGACACGACTAGTCCGTGGTGAGCAGTTCTTC.

The chain combines TRBV5-4 with TRBJ2-2, with TRBD1 as a possible D gene (6 bases). V was clipped by 1 base and J by 6 bases, with 10 bases between them. The CDR3 extends over 14 amino acids. CDR1 is SGHNT and CDR2 is YYREEE in the germline V gene (reference sequence). This CDR3 is CASSLSGVAGELFF. CDR3 bases: TGTGCCAGCAGCTTGTCAGGGGTCGCCGGGGAGCTGTTTTTT.

This clonotype has just a few counts. A read error may explain this, as a much larger clone is one base away. The chain couples TRBV3-1 to TRBJ2-4; 7 bases line up with TRBD2. The CDR3 has 15 residues. Germline V gives CDR1 LGHDT, CDR2 YNNKEL (reference sequence). V was pared by 0 bases and J by 13 bases, with 12 bases of the junction left unmatched. Written as DNA, the CDR3 is TGTGCCAGCAGCCAAGAGAGACTAGCCGGCAATGAGCAGTACTTC. Protein sequence: CASSQERLAGNEQYF.

In this sample, this clonotype turned up many times. The chain combines TRBV4-3 with TRBJ1-6; 8 bases match TRBD1. Germline-derived CDR1 and CDR2 are LGHNA and YSLEER. CDR3 length: 17 residues. After removal of 3 bases from V and 9 bases from J, the junction contained 13 bases not matched to a gene. CDR3 protein: CASSQSYAGTGGSPLHF. The DNA for the CDR3 is TGCGCCAGCAGCCAGTCATACGCCGGGACAGGCGGTTCACCCCTCCACTTT.

This clonotype was counted many times. The chain recombines TRBV29-1 with TRBJ1-2; the match to TRBD1 covers 11 bases. The CDR3 spans 13 residues. Trimming took 6 bases from V and 8 from J; bases not matched to a gene: 8. The V gene's germline CDR1 is SQVTM and CDR2 ANQGSEA. DNA of the CDR3: TGCAGCGTCCTGTGGGACAGGGGGTCAGGCTACACCTTC. This translates into CSVLWDRGSGYTF.

This clonotype occurred many times. The chain has TRBV12-3 or TRBV12-4 and TRBJ1-5; 11 bases match TRBD1. This CDR3 comprises 14 residues. The junction had 2 bases not matched to a gene; V was cut back by 3 bases and J by 7 bases. The CDR3 nucleotides are TGTGCCAGCAGTTTGGGGACAGGGGGGCAGCCCCAGCATTTT. Translated, it gives CASSLGTGGQPQHF.

The rearrangement joins TRBV18 to TRBJ1-2, with a tentative D call TRBD1 (6 bases). This CDR3 region has 15 residues. From germline, CDR1 is KGHSH and CDR2 LQKENI. V was clipped by 2 bases and J by 4 bases, with 14 bases between them. The CDR3 nucleotides are TGTGCCAGCTCACCAGCATCGGACAGCAGCTATGGCTACACCTTC. Residues: CASSPASDSSYGYTF.

This clonotype was seen at least ten times. The chain is built from TRBV7-6 and TRBJ2-1; TRBD2 agrees at 9 bases. The CDR3 runs 17 residues. Looked up from germline, CDR1 is SGHVS and CDR2 is FNYEAQ. V gave up 1 base and J gave up 6 bases; unmatched junction bases: 10. CDR3 nucleotide sequence: TGTGCCAGCAGCTTAGGGGTTAGCGGGAGTGTCAGCAATGAGCAGTTCTTC. It yields the protein CASSLGVSGSVSNEQFF.

This clonotype was recorded at least ten times. The gene calls are TRBV5-1 and TRBJ2-7; 9 bases agree with TRBD2. The V gene end was trimmed by 4 bases and the J gene end by 2 bases; junction bases not matched to a gene: 13. This CDR3 has 17 amino acids. The V gene's germline CDR1 is SGHRS and CDR2 YFSETQ. The CDR3: CASSLPKTSGVPYEQYF. CDR3 in DNA: TGCGCCAGCAGCCTTCCGAAGACTAGCGGAGTGCCCTACGAGCAGTACTTC.

Ten or more counts support this clonotype. DNA for the CDR3: TGCAGTGCTAGAGATTTAGGGGCGGGACTTCATAGTCAGCCCCAGCATTTT. Its translation: CSARDLGAGLHSQPQHF. The chain is built from TRBV20-1 and TRBJ1-5; TRBD1 is a possible D gene (5 bases). V lost 0 bases and J lost 6, with 21 bases in between. This CDR3 has 17 amino acids. Germline V gives CDR1 DFQATT, CDR2 SNEGSKA (reference sequence).

This clonotype occurred many times. The V gene is TRBV20-1, the J gene TRBJ2-4; 8 bases map to TRBD1. Germline trimming cut 5 bases from V and 5 bases from J; bases unmatched to any gene: 11. Germline lookup yields CDR1 DFQATT and CDR2 SNEGSKA (reference sequence). The CDR3 spans 15 residues. The CDR3 DNA follows: TGCAGTGCTCCACTCGACAGGGGCCTGGAAAACATTCAGTACTTC. This codes for CSAPLDRGLENIQYF.

This clonotype was counted many times. The J gene is TRBJ1-1, the V gene TRBV9, with D hard to call. Trimming shortened V by 0 bases and J by 4 bases, and 10 bases separated the two germline ends. CDR1 and CDR2 (germline): SGDLS, YYNGEE. The CDR3 totals 14 residues. The CDR3 sequence is CASSVGRRTTEAFF. CDR3 coding DNA: TGTGCCAGCAGCGTAGGCAGGCGTACCACTGAAGCTTTCTTT.

This clonotype was found many times. V is TRBV24-1 and J is TRBJ1-6, with D perhaps matching TRBD1 (5 bases). The CDR3 has 13 amino acids. Looked up from germline, CDR1 is KGHDR and CDR2 is SFDVKD. The ends were cut back, 7 bases at V and 7 bases at J, with 10 bases in the middle. CDR3 protein: CATSQGWNSPLHF. CDR3 nucleotide sequence: TGTGCCACCAGCCAGGGATGGAATTCACCCCTCCACTTT.

In its sample, this clonotype was seen many times. The chain links TRBV7-2 to TRBJ2-1, with D perhaps TRBD2 (6 bases). Between the trimmed V and J ends, which lost 6 bases and 6 bases, there was a span of 15 bases. The CDR3 is 14 amino acids. Germline V gene data show CDR1 as SGHTA and CDR2 as FQGNSA. CDR3 loop: CASSLQRVANEQFF. In nucleotides, the CDR3 is TGTGCCAGCAGTCTACAGCGGGTTGCCAATGAGCAGTTCTTC. The full variable domain, in which reference TRBV7-2 and TRBJ2-1 provide the parts outside the CDR3, is GAGVSQSPSNKVTEKGKDVELRCDPISGHTALYWYRQSLGQGLEFLIYFQGNSAPDKSGLPSDRFSAERTGGSVSTLTIQRTQQEDSAVYLCASSLQRVANEQFFGPGTRLTVL.

This clonotype was recorded at least ten times. The genes are TRBV19 and TRBJ1-2, with TRBD1 identical over 7 bases. CDR1 and CDR2 from the germline V gene are LNHDA and SQIVND (reference sequence). With V trimmed by 6 bases and J by 5 bases, 6 bases remained unmatched. The CDR3 has 13 residues. The CDR3: CASRTGTVYGYTF. As DNA, the CDR3 is TGTGCCAGTAGGACCGGGACAGTTTATGGCTACACCTTC.

The sample holds many counts of this clonotype. The V and J genes are TRBV5-4 and TRBJ2-1; the D is unclear. V lost 2 bases and J 7 bases, leaving 4 bases between the germline ends. This CDR3 region has 11 residues. CDR1 and CDR2 from the germline V gene are SGHNT and YYREEE (reference sequence). The CDR3 region is CASSFGNEQFF. In nucleotides, the CDR3 is TGTGCCAGCAGCTTCGGGAATGAGCAGTTCTTC.

This clonotype was picked up many times. The chain combines TRBV3-1 with TRBJ2-1, with 7 nucleotides matching TRBD2. Germline lookup yields CDR1 LGHDT and CDR2 YNNKEL (reference sequence). Germline trimming cut 1 base from V and 9 bases from J; bases unmatched to any gene: 3. The CDR3 totals 13 residues. CDR3 sequence (DNA): TGTGCCAGCAGCCAAGGGGAGGGTAGTGAGCAGTTCTTC. Protein product: CASSQGEGSEQFF.